A single T cell receptor beta chain is shown here with its context. The data were taken from a study of blood T cell repertoires in COVID-19. Germline V gives CDR1 LNHDA, CDR2 SQIVND (reference sequence). This CDR3 region has 13 residues. V was clipped by 7 bases and J by 0 bases, with 8 bases between them. Profiled with immunoSEQ multiplex PCR; TCRdb holds only in-frame clones, not every one. The top ten hold about 1.9% of the sample, which has 100,000 to 150,000 clones, nearly 70% seen once. Sequenced sample: peripheral blood. This chain joins TRBV19 and TRBJ2-3, with TRBD1 as a possible D gene (6 bases). This clonotype originated in a woman in her 70s with acute or convalescent COVID-19. The CDR3 spells CASIGGSTDTQYF. In DNA form, the CDR3 reads TGTGCCAGTATAGGGGGAAGCACAGATACGCAGTATTTT.